The entry below describes one T cell receptor (beta chain). Its antigen is unidentified. The sample originates from a study of T cell responses to AZD1222 COVID-19 vaccine. Study-level findings and limits: Spike-specific TCR breadth rose after two AZD1222 doses, and depth rose as well. Sampling that yielded the repertoires occurred only after the peak T cell response. Just a handful of AZD1222 recipients tested seropositive at baseline. CD4 TCRs associated with vaccination spanned spike, dominating at 160-218 and 743-854.

Clones were sequenced by immunoSEQ multiplex PCR, and TCRdb holds only the in-frame ones, with some missing. Counted here are over 100,000 clones, about 86% occurring once; the ten biggest clones make up 12%. This CDR3 spans 16 amino acids. Per germline, CDR1 SGHRS and CDR2 YFSETQ. V lost 2 bases to trimming and J lost 4 bases; unmatched junction nucleotides: 6. The source was peripheral blood, collected on day 0 of AZD1222 vaccination. The chain couples TRBV5-1 to TRBJ2-7; TRBD2 matches at 13 bases. The receptor was derived from an adult in good health. CDR3: CASSLNPGLAGYEQYF. The CDR3, as DNA: TGCGCCAGCAGCTTAAACCCGGGACTAGCGGGATACGAGCAGTACTTC.